This T cell receptor beta chain originates from a study of response to subunit inactivated influenza vaccine. V lost 5 bases and J lost 7; bases outside the gene matches: 6. The CDR3 consists of 15 residues. CDR1 and CDR2 from the germline V gene are SGHTA and FQGNSA. MiXCR was run by TCRdb on the RT-PCR reads, yielding one entry per CDR3 protein. Among roughly 760,000 distinct CDR3 sequences, 21% were seen once, and the ten largest hold about a tenth. Notes on the study in general: It was suggested by the authors that few new T cells are recruited by each seasonal influenza vaccination.

A note on this clonotype: Antigen specificity is unknown.

This TCR derives from a man aged 45-60 years who received an inactivated influenza vaccine. The sample in question was PBMCs from blood, obtained around 5 days after vaccination. This sequence joins TRBV7-2 and TRBJ1-6; 9 nucleotides line up with TRBD1. Written as DNA, the CDR3 is TGTGCCAGCAGCGGGACAGGGACGGGAAATTCACCCCTCCACTTT. It yields the protein CASSGTGTGNSPLHF.